This T cell receptor (beta chain) was profiled in a study of CXCR3-negative and CXCR3-positive naive CD8 T cells. Libraries were UMI-labeled 5' RACE TRB cDNA. After re-calling the 5' RACE reads, TCRdb lists one entry per CDR3 protein, DNA absent. This table holds approximately 83,000 distinct CDR3 sequences. The sorting of each CD8+ T cell subset was done in triplicate, at under 350,000 cells each. Naive cells were sorted as CD45RO-, CCR7+, CD27+ and CD95-. Concerning this clonotype itself: Its antigen is undetermined.

The study, taken as a whole, reports: Naive cells used TRBV-TRBJ genes in much the same way whether CXCR3-negative or CXCR3-positive; memory cells did not. Much lower diversity was found in memory CD8+ cells, while both naive subsets had comparably high diversity.

The CDR3 length is 14 residues. CDR1 and CDR2 from the germline V gene are SEHNR and FQNEAQ (reference sequence). Sequenced: naive CXCR3- CD8+ T cells from blood. Regarding subset: CD45RO-CCR7+CD27+CD95- naive CD8+ T cells lacking CXCR3 (TNR3-). The chain joins TRBV7-9 to TRBJ2-7; the D gene TCRdb calls, TRBD1, cannot be checked with no DNA. This receptor was obtained from a human donor in good health. Some clones in this sample may be carry-over from other donors' samples. The CDR3 loop reads CASSFSGGFDEQYF.